This is a list of T cell receptor beta chains from one sample in a study of response to subunit inactivated influenza vaccine. TCRdb processed the RT-PCR reads anew with MiXCR; each CDR3 protein has one entry. The data show about 180,000 distinct CDR3 sequences, approximately 12% seen once. Sequencing was performed on CD8+ T cells sorted from PBMCs, taken 23 to 25 months after vaccination. The receptors come from a man aged 45-69 years who received an inactivated influenza vaccine. Each CDR3 is given with its conserved first and last residue. The D gene is left open where the match is weak. Clone size is shown for a subset of rows, as once, few, many or a class of expanded clone.

TRBV6-5	few	TRBJ2-7	13	.	TGTGCCAGCAGTTACTCCCCAGTCTCCGAGCAGTACTTC	CASSYSPVSEQYF
TRBV29-1	.	TRBJ2-7	13	TRBD1	TGCAGCGCCCTCGACAGGGGTACCTACGAGCAGTACTTC	CSALDRGTYEQYF
TRBV21-1	many	TRBJ2-7	16	.	TGTGCCAGCAGCTGTCACGGTTCGGTCTTAATCTACGAGCAGTACTTC	CASSCHGSVLIYEQYF
TRBV20-1	.	TRBJ2-1	17	TRBD2	TGCAGTGCTAGAGACCCAGGACTAGCGGGAGTTTTCAATGAGCAGTTCTTC	CSARDPGLAGVFNEQFF
TRBV20-1	many	TRBJ1-1	13	.	TGCAGTGCTAGAGATCATATGCAGGGCGAAGCTTTCTTT	CSARDHMQGEAFF
TRBV15	few	TRBJ2-2	16	.	TGTGCCACCAGCAGAGGCAACAGCTTATTCGCCGGGGAGCTGTTTTTT	CATSRGNSLFAGELFF
TRBV15	few	TRBJ1-2	15	.	TGTGCCACCAGCAGATCCCGGAGTGGCTTCTATGGCTACACCTTC	CATSRSRSGFYGYTF
TRBV20-1	.	TRBJ2-2	13	.	TGCAGTGCTCCCGACTCGAACACCGGGGGGCTGTTTTTT	CSAPDSNTGGLFF
TRBV4-1	few	TRBJ2-5	16	TRBD2	TGCGCCAGCAGCGGATCCAAGACTAGCGGTGAACAGACCCAGTACTTC	CASSGSKTSGEQTQYF
TRBV4-1	.	TRBJ2-7	15	.	TGCGCCAGCAGCCAGACAGGGACTTTGGGCTACGAGCAGTACTTC	CASSQTGTLGYEQYF
TRBV12-3/TRBV12-4	.	TRBJ2-7	14	TRBD1	TGTGCCAGCAGCCACCCGGGACAGGGCCACGAGCAGTACTTC	CASSHPGQGHEQYF
TRBV5-1	few	TRBJ2-3	12	.	TGCGCCAGCAGCTTGGACCACAGAACGCAGTATTTT	CASSLDHRTQYF
TRBV28	few	TRBJ1-1	13	.	TGTGCCAGCAGTTTCACGGGGCAGCGGGAAGCTTTCTTT	CASSFTGQREAFF
TRBV28	few	TRBJ2-1	15	.	TGTGCCAGCAGTTTACTGACTTACCCTAACAATGAGCAGTTCTTC	CASSLLTYPNNEQFF
TRBV12-3/TRBV12-4	few	TRBJ2-5	15	.	TGTGCCAGCAGTCCCCCGGGACAACTCGGGGAGACCCAGTACTTC	CASSPPGQLGETQYF
TRBV11-2	few	TRBJ2-1	17	TRBD2	TGTGCCAGCAGCTTAGCCCGACTGAAGTCGGGGGGGAATGAGCAGTTCTTC	CASSLARLKSGGNEQFF
TRBV5-1	.	TRBJ1-4	13	TRBD1	TGCGCCAGCAGCTCGGGACAGTCCTCGGAACTGTTTTTT	CASSSGQSSELFF
TRBV20-1	few	TRBJ2-3	15	.	TGCAGTGCTAGAGACCCCGGGCAAAGCACAGATACGCAGTATTTT	CSARDPGQSTDTQYF
TRBV4-3	.	TRBJ1-4	14	TRBD1	TGCGCCAGCAGCCAGGGACAGGGGGAAGAAAAACTGTTTTTT	CASSQGQGEEKLFF
TRBV29-1	few	TRBJ2-1	17	TRBD2	TGCAGCGTTGATGTCGTCGCCAGCGGGAGGGCCTACAATGAGCAGTTCTTC	CSVDVVASGRAYNEQFF
TRBV20-1	.	TRBJ2-7	15	.	TGCAGTGCTAGAGCTCCAGGAACGGTACGCTACGAGCAGTACTTC	CSARAPGTVRYEQYF
TRBV7-8	.	TRBJ1-1	14	.	TGTGCCAGCAGTGCGAGCCTTAATGGGGCTGAAGCTTTCTTT	CASSASLNGAEAFF
TRBV6-5	many	TRBJ2-3	13	.	TGTGCCAGCAGTTACTCAAGTACTGATACGCAGTATTTT	CASSYSSTDTQYF
TRBV20-1	few	TRBJ2-3	16	TRBD2	TGCAGTGCTAGAGATCTAGCGGGAGGGGGCACAGATACGCAGTATTTT	CSARDLAGGGTDTQYF
TRBV20-1	many	TRBJ2-7	15	TRBD2	TGCAGTGCTAGAGGACTAGCTGTTAGCTCCTACGAGCAGTACTTC	CSARGLAVSSYEQYF
TRBV29-1	many	TRBJ2-5	13	TRBD2	TGCAGCGTTGATAGCGGGGTGGATGAGACCCAGTACTTC	CSVDSGVDETQYF
TRBV20-1	.	TRBJ2-7	15	TRBD1	TGCAGTGCTAGAGATGGGGACAGGGTGGTCCACGAGCAGTACTTC	CSARDGDRVVHEQYF
TRBV28	few	TRBJ1-4	20	TRBD1	TGTGCCAGCAGTTTACTGTTGGTTGCTATGACAGGGGGGGGCAATGAAAAACTGTTTTTT	CASSLLLVAMTGGGNEKLFF
TRBV4-3	.	TRBJ2-5	19	TRBD1	TGCGCCAGCAGCCAAGAGAAAGGTCCGGGACAGGGGATATTAGAGACCCAGTACTTC	CASSQEKGPGQGILETQYF
TRBV18	.	TRBJ2-1	16	.	TGTGCCAGCTCACCACCCGTCACTAGCCCGTACAATGAGCAGTTCTTC	CASSPPVTSPYNEQFF
TRBV11-2	.	TRBJ2-7	13	.	TGTGCCAGCAGCTTAGTAGCAGCCTACGAGCAGTACTTC	CASSLVAAYEQYF
TRBV12-3/TRBV12-4	many	TRBJ2-7	12	.	TGTGCCAGCAGTTTAGAGGACTACGAGCAGTACTTC	CASSLEDYEQYF
TRBV15	many	TRBJ1-2	16	.	TGTGCCACCAGCAGAGATCGATCGGGCGACGGCTATGGCTACACCTTC	CATSRDRSGDGYGYTF
TRBV29-1	many	TRBJ2-7	13	TRBD2	TGCAGCGTTGAAACGGGGGGGCCACCCGAGCAGTACTTC	CSVETGGPPEQYF
TRBV13	many	TRBJ1-2	14	.	TGTGCCAGCAGCTTTTTAACAGGGAACTATGGCTACACCTTC	CASSFLTGNYGYTF
TRBV24-1	many	TRBJ2-2	12	.	TGTGCCACCACGGGATACACCGGGGAGCTGTTTTTT	CATTGYTGELFF
TRBV6-1	.	TRBJ2-7	14	TRBD2	TGTGCCAGCAGTACGATCAGGGGACTAGAGGGGCAGTACTTC	CASSTIRGLEGQYF
TRBV2	few	TRBJ1-5	14	.	TGTGCCAGCAGTGAATTAAGGGGCAGTCAGCCCCAGCATTTT	CASSELRGSQPQHF
TRBV25-1	.	TRBJ2-5	15	TRBD1	TGTGCCAGCAGTGAAGCCTGGACAGGGCAAGAGACCCAGTACTTC	CASSEAWTGQETQYF
TRBV2	.	TRBJ1-2	14	.	TGTGCCAGCAGTGGGGCAGAGTCCTTCTATGGCTACACCTTC	CASSGAESFYGYTF
TRBV15	.	TRBJ2-5	11	.	TGTGCCACCTCCGGGGGTCAGACCCAGTACTTC	CATSGGQTQYF
TRBV29-1	.	TRBJ2-6	17	.	TGCAGCGTTTACGAGGACACCATAAGCTCTGGGGCCAACGTCCTGACTTTC	CSVYEDTISSGANVLTF